Below, 17 T cell receptor beta chains from the same sample are listed, as sequenced in a study of blood T cell repertoires in COVID-19. Repertoires were generated with immunoSEQ multiplex PCR, while TCRdb's copy carries only in-frame clones and drops some. In the table there are some 280,000 clones, around four fifths of which are singletons. Sequenced material: peripheral blood. The receptors were sampled from a woman in her forties or fifties with active or convalescent COVID-19.

CDR3 region: CASKADRVGNQPQHF. CDR3 sequence (DNA): TGTGCCAGCAAAGCGGACAGGGTCGGCAATCAGCCCCAGCATTTT. The V gene is TRBV2, the J gene TRBJ1-5, with 8 bases aligning to TRBD1. From germline, CDR1 is SNHLY and CDR2 FYNNEI. The CDR3 spans 15 residues. V lost 7 bases to trimming and J lost 2 bases; unmatched junction nucleotides: 7. Looking up the rest from reference TRBV2 and TRBJ1-5 gives the full variable domain: EPEVTQTPSHQVTQMGQEVILRCVPISNHLYFYWYRQILGQKVEFLVSFYNNEISEKSEIFDDQFSVERPDGSNFTLKIRSTKLEDSAMYFCASKADRVGNQPQHFGDGTRLSIL.

CDR3 sequence reads: CSVPRAREQFF. The CDR3 nucleotides read TGCAGCGTCCCCCGAGCCCGTGAGCAGTTCTTC. The V and J genes are TRBV29-1 and TRBJ2-1; D remains unclear. CDR3 length: 11 residues. Trimming removed 6 bases at V and 9 bases at J, with 12 bases between. Germline values: CDR1 SQVTM, CDR2 ANQGSEA.

The gene calls are TRBV7-2 and TRBJ2-2; no definite D call. CDR3 length: 16 amino acids. The germline CDR1 and CDR2 sequences are SGHTA and FQGNSA. Trimming shortened V by 5 bases and J by 5 bases, and 18 bases separated the two germline ends. The CDR3 sequence: CASSPAVVAMTGELFF. As DNA, the CDR3 is TGTGCCAGCAGCCCCGCGGTGGTCGCTATGACCGGGGAGCTGTTTTTT.

The genes are TRBV6-5 and TRBJ1-5; D gene ambiguous. The ends were cut back, 7 bases at V and 1 base at J, with 11 bases in the middle. Per the germline V gene, CDR1 is MNHEY and CDR2 is SVGAGI. The CDR3 runs 14 residues. The CDR3 region has the DNA TGTGCCAGCAACGACGGAGAGAGCAATCAGCCCCAGCATTTT. Protein product: CASNDGESNQPQHF.

The V gene is TRBV5-1, the J gene TRBJ2-3; TRBD2 agrees at 10 bases. The germline V gene has CDR1 SGHRS and CDR2 YFSETQ. The CDR3 loop spans 16 amino acids. V lost 2 bases and J lost 1; bases outside the gene matches: 4. This CDR3 reads CASSLPGTSGTDTQYF. The CDR3 DNA reads TGCGCCAGCAGCTTACCCGGGACTAGCGGCACAGATACGCAGTATTTT.

This rearrangement joins TRBV29-1 to TRBJ2-2; D is perhaps TRBD2 (5 bases). Per the germline V gene, CDR1 is SQVTM and CDR2 is ANQGSEA. The length of the CDR3 is 13 residues. This CDR3 reads CSPGRANTGELFF. The DNA for the CDR3 is TGCAGTCCGGGAAGGGCGAACACCGGGGAGCTGTTTTTT.

This clone was seen ten or more times. The chain recombines TRBV5-6 with TRBJ2-1, with 10 bases matching TRBD1. This CDR3 has 15 residues. CDR1 is SGHDT and CDR2 is YYEEEE in the germline V gene. Trimming at V came to 0 bases and at J to 3 bases, leaving 0 bases not matched to a gene. This chain's CDR3 is CASSLGDRGYNEQFF. The DNA for the CDR3 is TGTGCCAGCAGCTTGGGGGACAGGGGCTACAATGAGCAGTTCTTC.

This clone was seen a handful of times. The V gene is TRBV14, the J gene TRBJ1-2, with 7 nucleotides matching TRBD1. This CDR3 comprises 13 residues. Germline-derived CDR1 and CDR2 are SGHDN and FVKESK. The junction had 2 bases not matched to a gene; V was cut back by 3 bases and J by 4 bases. This CDR3 reads CASSQTGTYGYTF. The CDR3 nucleotides are TGTGCCAGCAGCCAGACAGGGACCTATGGCTACACCTTC.

J is TRBJ2-5 and V is TRBV4-2; the D gene is possibly TRBD2 (6 bases). Germline V gene data show CDR1 as LGHNA and CDR2 as YNFKEQ. V was trimmed by 2 bases and J by 5 bases, leaving 18 bases between them. The CDR3 is 16 residues long. The CDR3: CASSQTPGARTETQYF. In nucleotides, the CDR3 is TGTGCCAGCAGCCAAACACCGGGAGCTAGGACGGAGACCCAGTACTTC.

This chain links TRBV5-1 with TRBJ1-3; the match to TRBD1 covers 9 bases. The CDR3 totals 15 residues. With 4 bases clipped from V and 3 bases from J, the junction kept 5 bases outside the gene matches. Per germline, CDR1 SGHRS and CDR2 YFSETQ. The CDR3 sequence: CASSQGQGSGNTIYF. The DNA for the CDR3 is TGCGCCAGCAGCCAGGGACAGGGCAGTGGAAACACCATATATTTT. The variable domain in full, completed from reference TRBV5-1 and TRBJ1-3, reads KAGVTQTPRYLIKTRGQQVTLSCSPISGHRSVSWYQQTPGQGLQFLFEYFSETQRNKGNFPGRFSGRQFSNSRSEMNVSTLELGDSALYLCASSQGQGSGNTIYFGEGSWLTVV.

This chain links TRBV6-1 with TRBJ2-2; tentatively, D is TRBD2 (6 bases). The CDR3 length is 14 residues. Deletions cut 3 bases from V and 6 bases from J, with 11 bases between. Germline CDR1 is MNHNS and CDR2 is SASEGT. In nucleotides, the CDR3 is TGTGCCAGCAGTGAGCGGGGCAGGGCCGGGGAGCTGTTTTTT. It specifies CASSERGRAGELFF.

The rearrangement links TRBV2 to TRBJ1-6, with 11 nucleotides matching TRBD1. This CDR3 region has 12 residues. The J segment lost 9 bases and the V segment lost 10 bases, leaving 2 bases of the junction unmatched. CDR1 and CDR2 (germline): SNHLY, FYNNEI. CDR3 in DNA: TGTGCCACAGGGACAGGGGGTTCACCCCTCCACTTT. It yields the protein CATGTGGSPLHF.

This chain links TRBV28 with TRBJ2-5; TRBD2 matches 7 bases. This CDR3 has 14 residues. Trimming at V came to 6 bases and at J to 5 bases, leaving 9 bases not matched to a gene. In germline, CDR1 is MDHEN, CDR2 SYDVKM. DNA for the CDR3: TGTGCCAGCAGCCCCGGGACTATGCGGGAGACCCAGTACTTC. Translation gives CASSPGTMRETQYF.

This clone appeared a few times. The rearrangement uses TRBV5-1 and TRBJ1-1; D may be TRBD1 (5 bases). Germline V gene lookup returns CDR1 SGHRS and CDR2 YFSETQ. The V end lost 2 bases, the J end lost 5 bases, and 10 bases lay between the germline ends. This CDR3 contains 13 residues. CDR3 loop: CASSLRGGTEAFF. CDR3 sequence (DNA): TGCGCCAGCAGCTTAAGGGGTGGAACTGAAGCTTTCTTT.

This chain connects TRBV24-1 to TRBJ1-2, with 8 bases fitting TRBD1. This CDR3 is built from 12 residues. Germline values: CDR1 KGHDR, CDR2 SFDVKD. V gave up 6 bases and J gave up 9 bases; unmatched junction bases: 5. CDR3 bases: TGTGCCACCAGTCAGACAGGGGTGAGCTACACCTTC. Protein: CATSQTGVSYTF.

The V call is TRBV2, the J call TRBJ1-2, with D possibly being TRBD1 (6 bases). Per the germline V gene, CDR1 is SNHLY and CDR2 is FYNNEI. This CDR3 spans 15 amino acids. V lost 4 bases and J lost 4, with 16 bases in between. The CDR3 nucleotides read TGTGCCAGCAGTGGGATGGGACACCCTGGCTATGGCTACACCTTC. Residues: CASSGMGHPGYGYTF.

A note on this clone: At one end the junction does not follow the germline gene, possibly because of a read error. Other nucleotide sequences in the sample specify the same CDR3. The rearrangement links TRBV5-4 to TRBJ2-5; 7 bases align to TRBD2. This CDR3 has 12 residues. Germline assignment: CDR1 SGHNT and CDR2 YYREEE (reference sequence). The CDR3 nucleotides are TGCGCCAGCAGCCTAGCGGAAGAGACCCAGTACTTC. This translates into CASSLAEETQYF.